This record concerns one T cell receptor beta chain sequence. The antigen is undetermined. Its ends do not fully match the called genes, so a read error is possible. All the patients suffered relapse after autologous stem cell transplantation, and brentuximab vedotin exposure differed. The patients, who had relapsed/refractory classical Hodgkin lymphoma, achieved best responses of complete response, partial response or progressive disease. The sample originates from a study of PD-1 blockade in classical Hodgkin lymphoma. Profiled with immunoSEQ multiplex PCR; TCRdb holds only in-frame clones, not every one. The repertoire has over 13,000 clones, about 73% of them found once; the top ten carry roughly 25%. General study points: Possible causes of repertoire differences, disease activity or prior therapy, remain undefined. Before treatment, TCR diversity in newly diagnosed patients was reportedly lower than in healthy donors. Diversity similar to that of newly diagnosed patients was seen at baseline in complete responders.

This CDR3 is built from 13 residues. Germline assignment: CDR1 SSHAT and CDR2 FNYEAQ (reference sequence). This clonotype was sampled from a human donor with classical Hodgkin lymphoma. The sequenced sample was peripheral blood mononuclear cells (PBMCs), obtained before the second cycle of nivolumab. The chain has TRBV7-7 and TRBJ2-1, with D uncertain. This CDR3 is CASSSDYYNEQFF. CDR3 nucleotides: TGTGCTAGCAGCTCAGATTACTACAATGAGCAGTTCTTC.